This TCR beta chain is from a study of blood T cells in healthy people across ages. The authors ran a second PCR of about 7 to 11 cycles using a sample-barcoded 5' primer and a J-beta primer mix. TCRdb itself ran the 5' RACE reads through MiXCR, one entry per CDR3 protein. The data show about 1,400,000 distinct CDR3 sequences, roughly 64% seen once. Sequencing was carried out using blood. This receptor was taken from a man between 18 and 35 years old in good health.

The DNA for the CDR3 is TGTGCCAGCAGTGGCAGCGGGGGACGCACCTTCTACGAGCAGTACTTC. Protein: CASSGSGGRTFYEQYF. V is TRBV25-1 and J is TRBJ2-4, with TRBD2 matching 8 bases. The better agreement between TRBJ2-7 and the DNA end casts doubt on the J call. The CDR3 has 16 residues. Germline values: CDR1 MGHDK, CDR2 SYGVNS.